The clone carrying this TCR beta chain has a handful of counts. Germline CDR1 DFQATT, CDR2 SNEGSKA (reference sequence). The CDR3 has 17 amino acids. V lost 3 bases and J lost 4, with 24 bases in between. Construction of the TCRbeta library involved unique molecular identifiers. TCRdb processed the PCR reads anew with MiXCR; each CDR3 protein has one entry. Of around 370,000 distinct CDR3 sequences in the sample, around 10% were seen once. This sample was taken from a study of T-cell reconstitution after alpha-beta-depleted transplantation in children. The chain carries TRBV20-1 and TRBJ1-2; perhaps TRBD1 as D (5 bases). The sequenced sample was PBMCs from the stem cell graft donor, obtained from the stem cell graft. The TCR originated in a human donor who donated a stem cell graft to a child with acute lymphoblastic leukemia. The CDR3 coding sequence is TGCAGTGCTAGTTCCCTGAGCAGGGCAGTCTGGAGCTATGGCTACACCTTC. Translated, it gives CSASSLSRAVWSYGYTF.